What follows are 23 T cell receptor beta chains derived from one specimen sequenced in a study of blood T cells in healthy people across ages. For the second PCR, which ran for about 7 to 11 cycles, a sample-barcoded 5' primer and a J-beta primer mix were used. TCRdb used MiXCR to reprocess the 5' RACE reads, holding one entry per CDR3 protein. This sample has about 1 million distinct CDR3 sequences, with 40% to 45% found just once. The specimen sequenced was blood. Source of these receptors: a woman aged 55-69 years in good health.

The CDR3 bases are TGTGCCAGCAGCTCGGGACGCTTAACCTACGAGCAGTACTTC. It yields the protein CASSSGRLTYEQYF. The J gene is TRBJ2-7, the V gene TRBV7-9; the D gene could be TRBD1 or TRBD2 (5 bases each). CDR1 and CDR2 from the germline V gene are SEHNR and FQNEAQ (reference sequence). V was shortened by 4 bases and J by 2 bases, with 12 bases between the two germline ends. The CDR3 sequence is 14 residues long.

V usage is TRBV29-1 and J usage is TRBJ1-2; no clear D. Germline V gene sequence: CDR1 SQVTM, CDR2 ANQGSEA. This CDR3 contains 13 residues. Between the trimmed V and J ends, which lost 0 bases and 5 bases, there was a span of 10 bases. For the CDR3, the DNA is TGCAGCGTTGAAGATCTAGGCCGTTATGGCTACACCTTC. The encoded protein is CSVEDLGRYGYTF.

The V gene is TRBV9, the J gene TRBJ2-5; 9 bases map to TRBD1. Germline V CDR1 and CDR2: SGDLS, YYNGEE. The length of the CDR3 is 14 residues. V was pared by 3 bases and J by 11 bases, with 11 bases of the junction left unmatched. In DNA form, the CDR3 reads TGTGCCAGCAGCGCGGGACAGGGAGGTAGGGAGCAGTACTTC. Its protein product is CASSAGQGGREQYF.

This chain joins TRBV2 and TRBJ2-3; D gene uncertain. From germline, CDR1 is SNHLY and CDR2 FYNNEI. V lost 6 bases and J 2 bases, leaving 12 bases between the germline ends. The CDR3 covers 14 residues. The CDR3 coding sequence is TGTGCCAGCAGGGCGGATTCACACACAGATACGCAGTATTTT. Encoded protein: CASRADSHTDTQYF.

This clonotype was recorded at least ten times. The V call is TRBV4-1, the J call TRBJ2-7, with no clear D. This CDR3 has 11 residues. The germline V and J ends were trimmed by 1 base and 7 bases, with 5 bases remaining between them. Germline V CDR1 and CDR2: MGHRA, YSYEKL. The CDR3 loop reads CASSQGWEQYF. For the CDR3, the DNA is TGCGCCAGCAGCCAAGGGTGGGAGCAGTACTTC.

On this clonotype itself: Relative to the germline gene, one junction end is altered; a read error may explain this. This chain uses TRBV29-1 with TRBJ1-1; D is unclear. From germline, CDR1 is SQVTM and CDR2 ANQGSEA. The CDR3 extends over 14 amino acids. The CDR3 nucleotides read TGCGGCGTTGCGGGCAGGCAGATGAACACTGAAGCTTTCTTT. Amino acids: CGVAGRQMNTEAFF.

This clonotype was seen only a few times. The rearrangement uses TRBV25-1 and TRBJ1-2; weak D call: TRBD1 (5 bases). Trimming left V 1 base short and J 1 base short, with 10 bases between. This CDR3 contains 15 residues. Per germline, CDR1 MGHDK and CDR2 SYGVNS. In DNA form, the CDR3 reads TGTGCCAGCAGTGAATCGTATAGGGGTAACTATGGCTACACCTTC. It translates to CASSESYRGNYGYTF.

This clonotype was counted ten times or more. The DNA of the CDR3 is TGTGCCAGCAGTACCGGACTAGCGGGAAGTTACGAGCAGTACTTC. It is translated as CASSTGLAGSYEQYF. This rearrangement joins TRBV6-5 to TRBJ2-7; TRBD2 aligns across 12 bases. The length of the CDR3 is 15 residues. The germline gives CDR1 MNHEY, CDR2 SVGAGI. Losses at the gene ends were 5 bases for V and 4 bases for J; bases not matched to a gene: 6.

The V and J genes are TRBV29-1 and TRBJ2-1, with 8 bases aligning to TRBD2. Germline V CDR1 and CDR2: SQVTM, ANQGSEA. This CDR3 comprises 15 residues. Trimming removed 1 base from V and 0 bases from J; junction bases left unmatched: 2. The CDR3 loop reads CSVEGGTSSYNEQFF. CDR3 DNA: TGCAGCGTTGAAGGGGGGACTAGCTCCTACAATGAGCAGTTCTTC.

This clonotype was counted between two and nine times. CDR3 residues: CSVETLPGETQYF. The CDR3 DNA sequence: TGCAGCGTTGAAACCCTACCTGGGGAGACCCAGTACTTC. The rearrangement uses TRBV29-1 and TRBJ2-5; D ambiguous. V dropped 2 bases and J dropped 5 bases, with 12 bases sitting between them. CDR1 and CDR2 (germline): SQVTM, ANQGSEA. The CDR3 runs 13 residues.

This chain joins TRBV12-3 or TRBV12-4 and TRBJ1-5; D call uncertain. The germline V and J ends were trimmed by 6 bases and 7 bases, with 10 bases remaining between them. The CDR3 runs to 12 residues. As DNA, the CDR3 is TGTGCCAGCAGGGACCCCGGGCAGCCCCAGCATTTT. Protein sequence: CASRDPGQPQHF.

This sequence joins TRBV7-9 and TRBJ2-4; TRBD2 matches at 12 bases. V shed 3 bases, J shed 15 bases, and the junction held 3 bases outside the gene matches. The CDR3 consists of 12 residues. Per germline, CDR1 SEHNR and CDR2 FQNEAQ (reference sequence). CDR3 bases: TGTGCCAGCAGCTTGGGGACTAGCGGGTTGTACTTC. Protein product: CASSLGTSGLYF.

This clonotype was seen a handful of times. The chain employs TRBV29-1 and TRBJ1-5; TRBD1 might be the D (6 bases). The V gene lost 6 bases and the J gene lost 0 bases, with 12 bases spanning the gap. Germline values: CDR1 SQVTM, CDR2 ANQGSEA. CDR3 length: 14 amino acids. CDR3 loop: CSVSGTTSNQPQHF. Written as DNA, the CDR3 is TGCAGCGTGTCCGGGACAACTAGCAATCAGCCCCAGCATTTT. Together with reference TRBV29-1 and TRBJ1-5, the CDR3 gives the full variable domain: SAVISQKPSRDICQRGTSLTIQCQVDSQVTMMFWYRQQPGQSLTLIATANQGSEATYESGFVIDKFPISRPNLTFSTLTVSNMSPEDSSIYLCSVSGTTSNQPQHFGDGTRLSIL.

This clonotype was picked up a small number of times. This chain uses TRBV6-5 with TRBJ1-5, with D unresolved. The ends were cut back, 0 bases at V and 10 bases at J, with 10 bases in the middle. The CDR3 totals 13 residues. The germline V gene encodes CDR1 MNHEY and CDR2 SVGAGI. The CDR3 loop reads CASSYSTVHPQHF. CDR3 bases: TGTGCCAGCAGTTACTCAACAGTTCATCCCCAGCATTTT.

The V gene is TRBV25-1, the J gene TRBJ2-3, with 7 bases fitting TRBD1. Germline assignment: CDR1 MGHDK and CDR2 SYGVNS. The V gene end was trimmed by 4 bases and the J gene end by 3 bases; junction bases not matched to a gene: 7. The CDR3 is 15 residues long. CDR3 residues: CASSVADRVTDTQYF. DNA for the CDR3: TGTGCCAGCAGTGTCGCAGACAGGGTAACAGATACGCAGTATTTT.

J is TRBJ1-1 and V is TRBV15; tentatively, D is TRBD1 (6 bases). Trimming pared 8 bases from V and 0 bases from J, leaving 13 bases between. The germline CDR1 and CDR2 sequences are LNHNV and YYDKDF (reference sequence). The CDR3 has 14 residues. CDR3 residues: CATGIDRMNTEAFF. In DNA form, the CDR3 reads TGTGCCACCGGCATTGACAGGATGAACACTGAAGCTTTCTTT.

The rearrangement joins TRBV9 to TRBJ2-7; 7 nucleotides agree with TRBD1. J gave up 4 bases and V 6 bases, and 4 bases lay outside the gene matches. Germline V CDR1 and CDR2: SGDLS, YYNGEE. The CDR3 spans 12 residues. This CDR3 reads CASINRGYEQYF. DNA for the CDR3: TGTGCCAGCATAAACAGGGGTTACGAGCAGTACTTC.

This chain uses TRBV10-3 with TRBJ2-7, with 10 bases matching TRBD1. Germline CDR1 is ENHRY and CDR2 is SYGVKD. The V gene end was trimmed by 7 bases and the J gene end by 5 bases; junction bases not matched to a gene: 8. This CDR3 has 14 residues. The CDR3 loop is CAINRQGAENEQYF. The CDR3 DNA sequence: TGTGCCATCAACCGACAGGGGGCAGAAAACGAGCAGTACTTC.

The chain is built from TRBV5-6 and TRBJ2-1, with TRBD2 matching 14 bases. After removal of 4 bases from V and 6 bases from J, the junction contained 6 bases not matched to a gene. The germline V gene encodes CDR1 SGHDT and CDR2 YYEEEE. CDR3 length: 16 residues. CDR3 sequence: CASSAGLAGARNEQFF. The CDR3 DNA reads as TGTGCCAGCAGCGCGGGACTAGCGGGAGCTCGCAATGAGCAGTTCTTC.

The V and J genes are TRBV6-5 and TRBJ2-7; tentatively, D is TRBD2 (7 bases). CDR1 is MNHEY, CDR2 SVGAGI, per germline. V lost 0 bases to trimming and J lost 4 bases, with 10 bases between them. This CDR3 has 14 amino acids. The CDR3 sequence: CASSYSEGGYEQYF. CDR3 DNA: TGTGCCAGCAGTTACTCTGAGGGGGGGTACGAGCAGTACTTC.

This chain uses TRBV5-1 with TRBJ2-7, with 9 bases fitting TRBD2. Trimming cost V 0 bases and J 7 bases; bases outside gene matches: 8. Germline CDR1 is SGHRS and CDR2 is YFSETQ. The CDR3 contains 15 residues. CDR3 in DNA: TGCGCCAGCAGCTTGGCGGGACTAGCTGTGAATGAGCAGTACTTC. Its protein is CASSLAGLAVNEQYF.

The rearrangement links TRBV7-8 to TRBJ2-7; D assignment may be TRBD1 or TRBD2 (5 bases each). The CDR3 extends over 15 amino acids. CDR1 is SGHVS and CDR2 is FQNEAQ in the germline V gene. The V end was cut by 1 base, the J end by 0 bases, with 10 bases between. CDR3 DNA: TGTGCCAGCAGCTTAGAAGCAGGGAGCTCCTACGAGCAGTACTTC. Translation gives CASSLEAGSSYEQYF.

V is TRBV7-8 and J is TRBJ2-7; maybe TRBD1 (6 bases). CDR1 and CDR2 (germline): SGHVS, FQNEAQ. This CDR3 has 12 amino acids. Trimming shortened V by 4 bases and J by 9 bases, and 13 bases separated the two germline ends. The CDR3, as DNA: TGTGCCAGCAGCTCCTGGGACATCCCGCAGTACTTC. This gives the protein CASSSWDIPQYF.